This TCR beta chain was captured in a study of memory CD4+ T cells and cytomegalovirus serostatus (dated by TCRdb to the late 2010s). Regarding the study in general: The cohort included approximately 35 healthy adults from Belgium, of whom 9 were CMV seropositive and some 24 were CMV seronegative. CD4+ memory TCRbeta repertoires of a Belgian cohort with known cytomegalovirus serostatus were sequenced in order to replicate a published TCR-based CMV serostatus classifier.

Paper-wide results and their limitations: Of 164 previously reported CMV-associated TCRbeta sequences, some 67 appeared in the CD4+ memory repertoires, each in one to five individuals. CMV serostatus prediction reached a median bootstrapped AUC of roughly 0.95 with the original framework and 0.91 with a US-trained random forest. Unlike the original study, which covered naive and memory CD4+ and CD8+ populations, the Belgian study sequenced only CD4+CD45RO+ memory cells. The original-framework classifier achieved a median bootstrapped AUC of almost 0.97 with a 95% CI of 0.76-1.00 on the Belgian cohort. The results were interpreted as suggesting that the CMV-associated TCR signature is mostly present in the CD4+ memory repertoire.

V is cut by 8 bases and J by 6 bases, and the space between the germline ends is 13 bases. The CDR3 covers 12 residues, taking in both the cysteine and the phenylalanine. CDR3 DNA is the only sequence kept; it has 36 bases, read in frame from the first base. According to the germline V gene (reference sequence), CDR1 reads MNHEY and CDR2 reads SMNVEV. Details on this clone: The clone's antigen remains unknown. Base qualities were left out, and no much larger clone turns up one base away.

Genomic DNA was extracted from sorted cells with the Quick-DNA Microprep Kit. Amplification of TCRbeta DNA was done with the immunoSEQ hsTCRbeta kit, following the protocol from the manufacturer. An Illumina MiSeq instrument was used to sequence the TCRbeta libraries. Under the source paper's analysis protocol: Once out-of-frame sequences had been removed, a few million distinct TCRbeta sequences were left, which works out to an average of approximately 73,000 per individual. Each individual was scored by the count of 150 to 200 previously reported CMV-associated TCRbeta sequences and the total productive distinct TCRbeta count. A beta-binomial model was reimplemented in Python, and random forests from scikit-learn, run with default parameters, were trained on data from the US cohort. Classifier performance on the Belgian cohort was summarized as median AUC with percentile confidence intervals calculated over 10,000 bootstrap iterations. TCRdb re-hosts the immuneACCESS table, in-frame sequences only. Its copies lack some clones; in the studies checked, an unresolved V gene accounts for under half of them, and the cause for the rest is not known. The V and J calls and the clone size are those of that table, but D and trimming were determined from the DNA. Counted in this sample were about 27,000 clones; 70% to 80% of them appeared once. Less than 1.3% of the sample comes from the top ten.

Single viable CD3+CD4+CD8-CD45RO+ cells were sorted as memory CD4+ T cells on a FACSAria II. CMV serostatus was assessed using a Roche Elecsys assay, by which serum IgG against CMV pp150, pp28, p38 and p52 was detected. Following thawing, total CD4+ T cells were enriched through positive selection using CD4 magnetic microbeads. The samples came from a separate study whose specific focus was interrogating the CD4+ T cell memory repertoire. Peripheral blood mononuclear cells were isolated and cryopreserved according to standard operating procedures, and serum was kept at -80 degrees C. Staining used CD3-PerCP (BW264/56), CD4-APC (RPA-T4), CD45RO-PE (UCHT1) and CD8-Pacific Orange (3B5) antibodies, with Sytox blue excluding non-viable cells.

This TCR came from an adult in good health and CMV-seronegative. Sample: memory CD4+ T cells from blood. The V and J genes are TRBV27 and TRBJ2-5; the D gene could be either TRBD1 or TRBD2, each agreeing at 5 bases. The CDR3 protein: CASFDKGQTQYF. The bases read TGTGCCAGCTTCGACAAGGGACAGACCCAGTACTTC.